The T cell receptor beta chain under discussion was sequenced for a study of T-cell reconstitution after alpha-beta-depleted transplantation in children. This clonotype was detected a few times. No antigen is known for it. Unique molecular identifiers were incorporated during preparation of the TCRbeta library. Each CDR3 protein is one row after TCRdb ran MiXCR on the PCR reads. The data show 300,000 to 400,000 distinct CDR3 sequences, roughly 16% seen once. Trimming took off 1 base at V and 0 bases at J, with 11 bases between the two ends. The CDR3 sequence is 16 residues long. Findings and caveats of the study: High day-60 TCRbeta diversity in some patients came from surviving recipient T cells and thymic progenitors.

The receptor was derived from a male patient aged 2-9 years who had a stem cell transplant for acute lymphoblastic leukemia, so the T cells may come from the graft donor. This chain connects TRBV12-3 or TRBV12-4 to TRBJ2-3, with a weak D call TRBD1 (5 bases). The sample in question was PBMCs, mostly from graft donor cells, obtained 360 days after TCRalphabeta/CD19-depleted stem cell transplant. The CDR3 DNA is TGTGCCAGCAGTTTAGGGACACTACCTAGCACAGATACGCAGTATTTT. It specifies CASSLGTLPSTDTQYF.